The 3 T cell receptor beta chains reported below all come from one sample, sequenced in a study of blood T cells in healthy people across ages. A sample-barcoded 5' primer and a J-beta primer mix were used in a second PCR of about 7 to 12 cycles. MiXCR, applied by TCRdb to the 5' RACE reads, yields one record per CDR3 protein. This sample has nearly 800,000 distinct CDR3 sequences, with just under 25% found just once. The same data also went into a second study, on T cells of mothers and their children.

The source material was blood. These TCRs come from a boy aged 10-17 years in good health.

V usage is TRBV6-2 or TRBV6-3 and J usage is TRBJ2-1; unclear D gene. This CDR3 is 16 amino acids long. V was cut by 0 bases and J by 0 bases, with 9 bases left in between. Germline V gives CDR1 MNHEY, CDR2 SVGEGT. The CDR3 DNA is TGTGCCAGCAGTTACTCGACCATAACCTCCTACAATGAGCAGTTCTTC. As protein: CASSYSTITSYNEQFF.

The table lists this clonotype with a few counts. The gene calls are TRBV29-1 and TRBJ2-5; possible D gene TRBD1, 5 bases. Germline V gene data show CDR1 as SQVTM and CDR2 as ANQGSEA. V lost 7 bases and J lost 1, with 13 bases in between. The CDR3 runs to 13 residues. The CDR3 sequence is CSGVYGAQETQYF. CDR3 nucleotides: TGCAGCGGGGTGTATGGGGCCCAAGAGACCCAGTACTTC.

The J gene is TRBJ2-6, the V gene TRBV4-3; the D call may be TRBD1 or TRBD2 (6 bases each). Per germline, CDR1 LGHNA and CDR2 YSLEER. This CDR3 spans 12 amino acids. V lost 3 bases and J 15 bases, leaving 12 bases between the germline ends. In DNA, the CDR3 is TGCGCCAGCAGCCACCGAGGGGGGACCCTGACTTTC. Translated: CASSHRGGTLTF.